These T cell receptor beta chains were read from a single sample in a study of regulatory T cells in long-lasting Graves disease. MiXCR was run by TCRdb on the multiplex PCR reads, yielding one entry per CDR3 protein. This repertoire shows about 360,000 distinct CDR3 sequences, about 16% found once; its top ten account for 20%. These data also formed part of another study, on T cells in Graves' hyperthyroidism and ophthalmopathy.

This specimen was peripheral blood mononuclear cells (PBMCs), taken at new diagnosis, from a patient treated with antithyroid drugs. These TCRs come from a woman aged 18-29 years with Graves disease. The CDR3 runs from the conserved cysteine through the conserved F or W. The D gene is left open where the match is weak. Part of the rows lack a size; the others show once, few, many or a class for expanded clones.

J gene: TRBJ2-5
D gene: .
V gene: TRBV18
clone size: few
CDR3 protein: CASSLPWGYEGETQYF
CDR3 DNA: TGTGCCAGCTCCCTCCCATGGGGCTACGAGGGGGAGACCCAGTACTTC

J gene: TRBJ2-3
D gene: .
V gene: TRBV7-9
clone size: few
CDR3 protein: CASSSASPATTDTQYF
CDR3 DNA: TGTGCCAGCAGCTCAGCCAGTCCGGCAACCACAGATACGCAGTATTTT

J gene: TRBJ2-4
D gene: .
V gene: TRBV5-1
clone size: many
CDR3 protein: CASSLGVAKNIQYF
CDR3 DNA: TGCGCCAGCAGCTTGGGGGTCGCCAAAAACATTCAGTACTTC

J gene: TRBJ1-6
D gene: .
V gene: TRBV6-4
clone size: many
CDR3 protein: CASSDSIERSPLHF
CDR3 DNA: TGTGCCAGCAGTGACTCTATTGAGCGATCACCCCTCCACTTT

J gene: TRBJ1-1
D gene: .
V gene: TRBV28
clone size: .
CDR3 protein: CASRRTVNTEAFF
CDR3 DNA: TGTGCCAGCAGGCGGACGGTGAACACTGAAGCTTTCTTT

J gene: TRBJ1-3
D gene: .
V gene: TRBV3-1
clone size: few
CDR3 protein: CASSQGWDNSGNTIYF
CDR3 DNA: TGTGCCAGCAGCCAAGGCTGGGACAACTCTGGAAACACCATATATTTT

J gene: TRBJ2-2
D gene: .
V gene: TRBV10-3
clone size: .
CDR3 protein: CAISGAEGELFF
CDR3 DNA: TGTGCCATCAGTGGGGCAGAAGGGGAGCTGTTTTTT

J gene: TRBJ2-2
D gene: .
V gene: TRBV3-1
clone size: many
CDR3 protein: CASSQVSRSGELFF
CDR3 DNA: TGTGCCAGCAGCCAAGTTTCTAGGTCCGGGGAGCTGTTTTTT

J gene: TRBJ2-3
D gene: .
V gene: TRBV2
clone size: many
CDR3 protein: CASSVSADTQYF
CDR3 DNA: TGTGCCAGCAGTGTCTCGGCAGATACGCAGTATTTT

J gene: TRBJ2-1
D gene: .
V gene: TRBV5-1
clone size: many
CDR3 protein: CASSPAASSYNEQFF
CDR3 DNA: TGTGCCAGCAGCCCAGCGGCTAGCTCCTACAATGAGCAGTTCTTC

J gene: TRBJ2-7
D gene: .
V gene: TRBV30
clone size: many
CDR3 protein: CAWTGDSSHEQYF
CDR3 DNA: TGTGCCTGGACGGGTGATAGTTCCCACGAGCAGTACTTC

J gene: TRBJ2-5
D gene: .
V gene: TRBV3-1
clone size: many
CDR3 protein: CASIQGQGETQYF
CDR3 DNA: TGTGCCAGCATCCAAGGGCAGGGAGAGACCCAGTACTTC

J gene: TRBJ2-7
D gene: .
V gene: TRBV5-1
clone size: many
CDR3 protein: CASSEGWQTGRNEQYF
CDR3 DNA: TGCGCCAGCAGCGAGGGATGGCAGACAGGGAGGAACGAGCAGTACTTC

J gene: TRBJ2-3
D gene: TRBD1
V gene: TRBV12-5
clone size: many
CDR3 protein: CASASGQGGGTDTQYF
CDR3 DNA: TGTGCTAGTGCCTCAGGACAGGGGGGAGGCACAGATACGCAGTATTTT

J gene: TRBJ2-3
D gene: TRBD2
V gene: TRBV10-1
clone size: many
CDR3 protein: CASSESASGATDTQYF
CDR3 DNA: TGCGCCAGCAGTGAGTCGGCTAGCGGGGCCACAGATACGCAGTATTTT

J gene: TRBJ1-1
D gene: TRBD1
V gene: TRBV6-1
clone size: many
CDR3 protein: CASSTGQGFTEAFF
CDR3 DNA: TGTGCCAGCAGCACGGGACAGGGGTTCACTGAAGCTTTCTTT

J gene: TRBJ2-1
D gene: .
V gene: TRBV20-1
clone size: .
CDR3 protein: CSARDLRGSYNEQFF
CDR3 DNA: TGCAGTGCTAGAGATTTGAGGGGCTCCTACAATGAGCAGTTCTTC

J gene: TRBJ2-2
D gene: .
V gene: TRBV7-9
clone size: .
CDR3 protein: CASSLKKSTGELFF
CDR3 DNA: TGTGCCAGCAGCTTAAAAAAGAGCACCGGGGAGCTGTTTTTT

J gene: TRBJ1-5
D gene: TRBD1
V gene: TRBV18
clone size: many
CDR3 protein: CASSEGTGDQPQHF
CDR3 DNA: TGTGCCAGCTCGGAAGGGACAGGGGATCAGCCCCAGCATTTT

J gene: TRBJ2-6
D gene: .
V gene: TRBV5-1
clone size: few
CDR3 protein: CASNGPTTSGANVLTF
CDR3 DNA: TGCGCCAGCAATGGGCCTACTACCTCTGGGGCCAACGTCCTGACTTTC

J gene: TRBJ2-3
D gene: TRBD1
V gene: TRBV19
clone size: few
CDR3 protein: CASSTYTGTGIMSTDTQYF
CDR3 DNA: TGTGCCAGTAGTACGTACACCGGGACAGGGATAATGAGCACAGATACGCAGTATTTT

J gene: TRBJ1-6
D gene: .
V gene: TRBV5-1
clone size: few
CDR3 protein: CASSLVHGGSPLHF
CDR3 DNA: TGCGCCAGCAGCTTGGTCCATGGGGGTTCACCCCTCCACTTT

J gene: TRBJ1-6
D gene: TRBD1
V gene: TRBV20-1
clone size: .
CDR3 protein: CSARGDRGDSPLHF
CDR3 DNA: TGCAGTGCTAGAGGGGACAGGGGGGATTCACCCCTCCACTTT

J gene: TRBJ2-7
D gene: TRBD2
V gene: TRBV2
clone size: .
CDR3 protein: CASPTGASGVRAYEQYF
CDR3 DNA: TGTGCCAGCCCCACAGGGGCTAGCGGGGTTCGAGCCTACGAGCAGTACTTC

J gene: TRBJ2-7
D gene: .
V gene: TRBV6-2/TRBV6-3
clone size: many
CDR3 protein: CASSPNRVNYEQYF
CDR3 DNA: TGTGCCAGCAGTCCAAACAGGGTAAACTACGAGCAGTACTTC

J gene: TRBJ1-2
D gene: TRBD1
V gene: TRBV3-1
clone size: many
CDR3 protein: CASSPLRRGPYGYTF
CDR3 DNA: TGTGCCAGCAGCCCACTACGGAGGGGGCCGTATGGCTACACCTTC

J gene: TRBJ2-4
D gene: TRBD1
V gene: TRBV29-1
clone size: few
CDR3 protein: CSVESPRTGVENIQYF
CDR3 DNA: TGCAGCGTCGAATCCCCAAGGACAGGGGTCGAAAACATTCAGTACTTC

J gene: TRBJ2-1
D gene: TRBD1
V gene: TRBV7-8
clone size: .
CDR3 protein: CASSQGQGGRNEQFF
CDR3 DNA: TGTGCCAGCAGCCAGGGACAGGGAGGTAGGAATGAGCAGTTCTTC

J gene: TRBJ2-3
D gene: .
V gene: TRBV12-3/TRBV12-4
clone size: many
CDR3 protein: CASSLGFGGGSDTQYF
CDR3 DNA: TGTGCCAGCAGTTTGGGGTTTGGGGGGGGCTCAGATACGCAGTATTTT

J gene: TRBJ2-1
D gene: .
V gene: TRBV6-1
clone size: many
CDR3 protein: CASKIWTTNGEQFF
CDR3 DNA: TGTGCCAGCAAGATCTGGACAACCAACGGTGAGCAGTTCTTC

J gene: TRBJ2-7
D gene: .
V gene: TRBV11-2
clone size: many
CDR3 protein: CASSLYVMYSYEQYF
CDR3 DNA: TGTGCCAGCAGCTTATACGTAATGTACTCCTACGAGCAGTACTTC

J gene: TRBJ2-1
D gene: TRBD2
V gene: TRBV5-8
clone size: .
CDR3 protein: CASSPASGGRYNEQFF
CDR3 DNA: TGTGCCAGCAGCCCGGCTAGCGGGGGTCGCTACAATGAGCAGTTCTTC

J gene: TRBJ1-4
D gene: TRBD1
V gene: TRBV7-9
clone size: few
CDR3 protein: CASSPLDRGEKLFF
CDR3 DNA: TGTGCCAGCAGCCCACTTGACAGGGGAGAAAAACTGTTTTTT

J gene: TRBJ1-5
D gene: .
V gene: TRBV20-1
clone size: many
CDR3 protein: CSASTSYSNQPQHF
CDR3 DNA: TGCAGTGCTTCCACATCTTATAGCAATCAGCCCCAGCATTTT

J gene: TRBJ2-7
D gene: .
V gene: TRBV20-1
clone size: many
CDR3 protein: CSAREGRSSYEQYF
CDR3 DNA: TGCAGTGCTAGAGAAGGGAGGAGCTCCTACGAGCAGTACTTC

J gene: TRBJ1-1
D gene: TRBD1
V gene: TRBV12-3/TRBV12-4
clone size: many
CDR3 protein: CASTRDRANTEAFF
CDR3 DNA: TGTGCCAGCACTAGGGACAGGGCGAACACTGAAGCTTTCTTT

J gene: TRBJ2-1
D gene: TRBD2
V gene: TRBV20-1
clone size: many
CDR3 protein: CSARFSGREFF
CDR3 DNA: TGCAGTGCTAGATTTAGCGGGAGGGAGTTCTTC

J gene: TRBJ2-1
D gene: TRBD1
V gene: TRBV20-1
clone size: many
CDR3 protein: CSARDTDRGPEQFF
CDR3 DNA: TGCAGTGCTAGAGATACGGACAGGGGGCCTGAGCAGTTCTTC

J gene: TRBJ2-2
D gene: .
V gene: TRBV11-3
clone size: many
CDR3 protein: CASRSIRGDTGELFF
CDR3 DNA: TGTGCCAGCAGGTCCATACGAGGGGACACCGGGGAGCTGTTTTTT

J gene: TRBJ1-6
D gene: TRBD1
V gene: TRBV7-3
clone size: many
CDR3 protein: CASSAGQGSSPLHF
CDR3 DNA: TGTGCCAGCAGCGCGGGACAGGGTAGTTCACCCCTCCACTTT

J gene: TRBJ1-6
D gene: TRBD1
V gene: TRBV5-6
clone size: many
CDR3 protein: CASSIGQGGSPLHF
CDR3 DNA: TGTGCCAGCAGCATCGGACAGGGGGGTTCACCCCTCCACTTT

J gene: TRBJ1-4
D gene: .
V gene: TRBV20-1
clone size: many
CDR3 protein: CSATDGTTNEKLFF
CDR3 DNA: TGCAGTGCTACAGATGGAACAACTAATGAAAAACTGTTTTTT

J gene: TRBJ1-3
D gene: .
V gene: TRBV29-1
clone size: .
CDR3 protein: CSVDRGSGNTIYF
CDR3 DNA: TGCAGCGTTGATAGGGGCTCTGGAAACACCATATATTTT

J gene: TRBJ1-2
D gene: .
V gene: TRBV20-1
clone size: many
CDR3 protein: CSASRGTRYGYTF
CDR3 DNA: TGCAGTGCTAGCCGGGGTACACGCTATGGCTACACCTTC

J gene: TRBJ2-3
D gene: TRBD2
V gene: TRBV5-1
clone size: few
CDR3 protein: CASSSGGRGPTDTQYF
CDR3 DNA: TGCGCCAGCAGCTCCGGAGGGAGGGGACCCACAGATACGCAGTATTTT

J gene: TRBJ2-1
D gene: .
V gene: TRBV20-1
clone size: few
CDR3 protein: CSARRTYEQFF
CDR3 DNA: TGCAGTGCTAGACGGACATATGAGCAGTTCTTC

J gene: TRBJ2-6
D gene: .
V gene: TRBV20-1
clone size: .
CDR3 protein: CSATTGSGANVLTF
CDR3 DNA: TGCAGTGCTACTACAGGCTCTGGGGCCAACGTCCTGACTTTC

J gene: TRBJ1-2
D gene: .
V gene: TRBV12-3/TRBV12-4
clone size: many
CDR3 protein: CASSGLQGSGYTF
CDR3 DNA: TGTGCCAGCAGTGGTCTTCAGGGTTCTGGCTACACCTTC

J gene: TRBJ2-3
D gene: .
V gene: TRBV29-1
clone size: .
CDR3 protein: CSVESDGDTQYF
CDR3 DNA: TGCAGCGTTGAGTCAGACGGAGATACGCAGTATTTT

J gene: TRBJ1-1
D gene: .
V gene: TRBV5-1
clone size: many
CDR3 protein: CASSESSREGEGFF
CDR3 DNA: TGCGCCAGCAGCGAGAGTTCAAGGGAGGGGGAAGGTTTCTTT

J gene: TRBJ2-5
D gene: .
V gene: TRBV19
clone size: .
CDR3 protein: CASGGRGETQYF
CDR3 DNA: TGTGCCAGTGGAGGCAGGGGAGAGACCCAGTACTTC

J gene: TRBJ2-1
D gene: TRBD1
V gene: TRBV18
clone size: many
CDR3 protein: CASFETGDGEQFF
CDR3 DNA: TGTGCCAGCTTTGAGACAGGGGACGGTGAGCAGTTCTTC